This TCR beta chain was obtained from a study of shared T cell receptors in the human thymus. The protocol was immunoSEQ multiplex PCR, while the TCRdb copy is restricted to in-frame clones and leaves out a portion. In the table there are fewer than 700,000 clones, 85% to 90% of which are singletons. Germline V gene data show CDR1 as MNHNS and CDR2 as SASEGT. V shed 3 bases, J shed 5 bases, and the junction held 3 bases outside the gene matches. This CDR3 comprises 14 residues. These data were also filed under a second study, of human thymus T cells. From that paper: Related research described strongly overlapping thymic repertoires in unrelated people.

Sequencing was carried out using thymocytes. The TCR sequence derives from a boy under two years old with a congenital heart defect. The chain joins TRBV6-1 to TRBJ1-2; 10 bases agree with TRBD1. CDR3 protein: CASSEWGQGYGYTF. The CDR3 nucleotides read TGTGCCAGCAGTGAGTGGGGACAGGGGTATGGCTACACCTTC.